This entry lists 8 T cell receptor beta chains sequenced from one sample in a study of T cells expressing NK-cell markers. Each CDR3 protein gets one entry in TCRdb, which reprocessed the 5' RACE reads and gives no DNA. Its table records a few hundred thousand distinct CDR3 sequences. What was sequenced was blood T cells: a sorted CD56 or NKG2C T cell subset, CD4+ or CD8+ T cells, or bulk PBMC T cells (not recorded which). The receptor source for this set is a man aged 18-75 years in good health.

V is TRBV5-1 and J is TRBJ2-7; there is no DNA to check the TCRdb D call of TRBD2. Germline V gene lookup returns CDR1 SGHRS and CDR2 YFSETQ. The CDR3 runs to 17 residues. The CDR3: CASSTGASSGGTNEQYF.

The V and J genes are TRBV20-1 and TRBJ2-3; TCRdb outputs TRBD2, but without DNA this stays unchecked. The CDR3 runs 15 residues. The germline V gene encodes CDR1 DFQATT and CDR2 SNEGSKA (reference sequence). The CDR3 sequence: CSARPGGRGTDTQYF.

This chain links TRBV29-1 with TRBJ2-4; without DNA, the TCRdb call of TRBD2 cannot be checked. CDR3 length: 14 amino acids. The germline gives CDR1 SQVTM, CDR2 ANQGSEA. CDR3 loop: CSVDEGGTKNIQYF.

V is TRBV6-1 and J is TRBJ2-1; as DNA is missing, the TRBD1 call by TCRdb cannot be tested. Germline V gene lookup returns CDR1 MNHNS and CDR2 SASEGT. The CDR3 runs 14 residues. CDR3: CASSTGGGYNEQFF.

This chain connects TRBV12-3 or TRBV12-4 to TRBJ1-6. The CDR3 is made up of 13 amino acids. CDR3 residues: CASSPRLIQPLHF.

This chain connects TRBV6-1 to TRBJ2-7. The CDR3 is made up of 15 amino acids. Germline V gives CDR1 MNHNS, CDR2 SASEGT. This CDR3 reads CASSEGSAGPDEQYF.

The chain uses TRBV18 and TRBJ2-5; as DNA is missing, the TRBD1 call by TCRdb cannot be tested. Germline V lookup: CDR1 KGHSH, CDR2 LQKENI. CDR3 length equals 16 residues. Here the CDR3 reads CASSRSTGSSQETQYF.

This sequence joins TRBV5-4 and TRBJ2-7; the D call from TCRdb, TRBD1, cannot be confirmed without DNA. There are 15 residues in the CDR3. Germline assignment: CDR1 SGHNT and CDR2 YYREEE (reference sequence). This CDR3 reads CASSFGLGDTLEQYF.